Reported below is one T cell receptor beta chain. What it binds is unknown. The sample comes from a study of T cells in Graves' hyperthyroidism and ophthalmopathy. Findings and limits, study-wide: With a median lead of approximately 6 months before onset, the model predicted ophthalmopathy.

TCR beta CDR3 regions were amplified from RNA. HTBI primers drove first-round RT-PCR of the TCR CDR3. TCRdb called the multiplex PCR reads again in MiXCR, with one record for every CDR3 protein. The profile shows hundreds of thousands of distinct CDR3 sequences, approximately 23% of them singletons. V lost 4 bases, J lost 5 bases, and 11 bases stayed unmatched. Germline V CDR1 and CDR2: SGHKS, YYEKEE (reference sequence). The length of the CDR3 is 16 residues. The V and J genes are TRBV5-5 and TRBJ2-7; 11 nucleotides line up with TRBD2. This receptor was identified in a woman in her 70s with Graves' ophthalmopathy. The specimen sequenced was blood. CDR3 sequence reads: CASSAGYSGRADEQYF. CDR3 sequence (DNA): TGTGCCAGCAGCGCGGGCTATAGCGGGAGGGCCGACGAGCAGTACTTC.